This is a list of T cell receptor beta chains from one sample in a study of cytomegalovirus exposure and HLA in healthy donors. Using immunoSEQ multiplex PCR, the repertoire was profiled, and TCRdb retains in-frame clones only, with some absent. The sample holds about 110,000 clones, roughly 79% seen once. Material: PBMCs. The receptor set was obtained from a middle-aged man in good health and CMV-seronegative. CDR3s include the opening cysteine and the closing phenylalanine or tryptophan. The D gene is left open where the match is weak. The size entry is marked missing in some rows and otherwise reads once, few, many or a size class.

TRBV30,TRBJ2-3,NA,few,TGTGCCCGGTGCCAGCGGGTTAGAGATACGCAGTATTTT,CARCQRVRDTQYF
TRBV5-1,TRBJ2-7,TRBD1,NA,TGCGCCAGCAGCGTTAAGACAGGGAACGAGCAGTACTTC,CASSVKTGNEQYF
TRBV25-1,TRBJ1-2,NA,NA,TGTGCCAGCAGTGAGTCGCTCCAGGGATCTAACTATGGCTACACCTTC,CASSESLQGSNYGYTF
TRBV7-2,TRBJ2-7,NA,NA,TGTGCCAGCAGCTTAGAGGCGGGGCCCTACGAGCAGTACTTC,CASSLEAGPYEQYF
TRBV19,TRBJ2-1,NA,few,TGTGCCAGCCAAGACAGGAAGATCTCCTACAATGAGCAGTTCTTC,CASQDRKISYNEQFF
TRBV19,TRBJ2-2,TRBD1,NA,TGTGCCAGTAGTATACAGGGGGCAGCCACCGGGGAGCTGTTTTTT,CASSIQGAATGELFF
TRBV9,TRBJ2-2,TRBD2,NA,TGTGCCAGCAGCGCCTACGGGGGGGCGGGGACCGGGGAGCTGTTTTTT,CASSAYGGAGTGELFF
TRBV6-5,TRBJ2-4,NA,NA,TGTGCCAGCAGTTACACCGCGCTGGCCAAAAACATTCAGTACTTC,CASSYTALAKNIQYF
TRBV19,TRBJ2-3,NA,NA,TGTGCCAGTAGTACCGTACTCGCCTCAGATACGCAGTATTTT,CASSTVLASDTQYF
TRBV10-3,TRBJ1-5,NA,NA,TGTGCCATCAGCGCCCAGGGAAATCAGCCCCAGCATTTT,CAISAQGNQPQHF
TRBV4-1,TRBJ2-5,TRBD2,few,TGCGCCAGCAGCCAAGATCGAGGACTAGCGTTGGAGACCCAGTACTTC,CASSQDRGLALETQYF
TRBV25-1,TRBJ1-2,TRBD1,NA,TGTGCCAGCAGTGAATTGACAGGGCGCGGCTACACCTTC,CASSELTGRGYTF
TRBV15,TRBJ2-1,NA,few,TGTGCCACCAGCGCTCCGGGAGAGCAGTTCTTC,CATSAPGEQFF
TRBV5-1,TRBJ1-1,TRBD1,NA,TGCGCCAGCAGCTTGGAGGGGGCCGGGTACACTGAAGCTTTCTTT,CASSLEGAGYTEAFF
TRBV18,TRBJ1-3,TRBD1,NA,TGTGCCAGCTCACCGGACAGGGGAGACTCTGGAAACACCATATATTTT,CASSPDRGDSGNTIYF
TRBV10-3,TRBJ2-3,NA,once,TGTGCCATCAGTGAGTCTGGCTGGAGTACCACAGATACGCAGTATTTT,CAISESGWSTTDTQYF
TRBV7-6,TRBJ1-3,NA,NA,TGTGCCAGCACACCACAGGTCTCTGGAAACACCATATATTTT,CASTPQVSGNTIYF
TRBV5-1,TRBJ2-5,TRBD1,once,TGCGCCAGCAGCTTGGCGGGACAGGGCGGGGAGACCCAGTACTTC,CASSLAGQGGETQYF
TRBV6-6,TRBJ1-5,TRBD1,NA,TGTGCCAGCAGTTATACAGGGGGCTATCAGCCCCAGCATTTT,CASSYTGGYQPQHF
TRBV19,TRBJ2-5,TRBD1,NA,TGTGCCAGTAGTCTACGACAGGGCCAAGAGACCCAGTACTTC,CASSLRQGQETQYF
TRBV11-2,TRBJ2-5,TRBD1,NA,TGTGCCAGCAGCTCCCCGACAGGGCGAACCCAAGAGACCCAGTACTTC,CASSSPTGRTQETQYF
TRBV2,TRBJ1-4,NA,NA,TGTGCCAGCAGCCCCACAGGGCTAGCAACTAATGAAAAACTGTTTTTT,CASSPTGLATNEKLFF
TRBV7-2,TRBJ1-1,TRBD1,NA,TGTGCCAGCAGCCTACAGGGGTTTTTGGGGACTGAAGCTTTCTTT,CASSLQGFLGTEAFF
TRBV2,TRBJ2-5,NA,NA,TGTGCCAGCAGTGAAACACACCTCAGGGAGACCCAGTACTTC,CASSETHLRETQYF
TRBV5-1,TRBJ2-5,NA,NA,TGCGCCAGCAGCTTGGCGGGTAGCGGACAAGAGACCCAGTACTTC,CASSLAGSGQETQYF
TRBV4-3,TRBJ2-7,NA,few,TGCGCCAGCAGCCAAGATGGTCCAATTTCGGCAGGGTCCGAGCAGTACTTC,CASSQDGPISAGSEQYF
TRBV29-1,TRBJ1-1,TRBD1,NA,TGCAGCGGCGGGACAGGGAACACTGAAGCTTTCTTT,CSGGTGNTEAFF
TRBV6-5,TRBJ2-5,TRBD1,NA,TGTGCCAGCAGTTCCCGGACAGGATTGAAAGAGACCCAGTACTTC,CASSSRTGLKETQYF
TRBV6-5,TRBJ2-4,NA,NA,TGTGCCAGCAGTTACGGTAGCCCTTTCCCCAAAAACATTCAGTACTTC,CASSYGSPFPKNIQYF
TRBV10-2,TRBJ1-2,NA,NA,TGCGCCAGCAGTCAGGGTTTTAACTATGGCTACACCTTC,CASSQGFNYGYTF
TRBV6-4,TRBJ2-1,NA,few,TGTGCCAGCAGTGACTCGAGCTCCTACAATGAGCAGTTCTTC,CASSDSSSYNEQFF
TRBV14,TRBJ1-1,TRBD1,NA,TGTGCCAGCAGCCGGGACAGCCTAAACACTGAAGCTTTCTTT,CASSRDSLNTEAFF
TRBV13,TRBJ2-2,NA,NA,TGTGCCAGCAGCTTAGGCCTAACCTTCCCCGCGGAGCTGTTTTTT,CASSLGLTFPAELFF
TRBV5-6,TRBJ2-2,NA,NA,TGTGCCAGCAGCTTGGTTGAGAGAACCGGGGAGCTGTTTTTT,CASSLVERTGELFF
TRBV14,TRBJ2-1,NA,NA,TGTGCCAGCAGCCCACGGTGGTTGGGCTTAAATGAGCAGTTCTTC,CASSPRWLGLNEQFF
TRBV11-2,TRBJ1-2,TRBD1,NA,TGTGCCAGCAGCCCCCGGACAGGGCTAGGCTATGGCTACACCTTC,CASSPRTGLGYGYTF